This T cell receptor (beta chain) was found in a study of blood T cell repertoires in COVID-19. Germline lookup yields CDR1 SNHLY and CDR2 FYNNEI. The CDR3 consists of 14 residues. The ends lost 6 bases at V and 7 bases at J; junction bases unmatched: 7. A few counts support this clone. Assay used: immunoSEQ multiplex PCR; TCRdb lists only in-frame clones, some missing. The table lists around 18,000 clones, 75% to 85% of them singletons, with 9.5% to 12% in the top ten. This clonotype was sampled from a man older than 75 with acute or convalescent COVID-19. Sequencing was carried out using peripheral blood. V is TRBV2 and J is TRBJ2-7; 12 nucleotides agree with TRBD1. This chain's CDR3 is CASRAGTGGGEQYF. Written as DNA, the CDR3 is TGTGCCAGCAGAGCCGGGACAGGGGGCGGAGAGCAGTACTTC. Variable domain in full (rest from reference TRBV2 and TRBJ2-7): EPEVTQTPSHQVTQMGQEVILRCVPISNHLYFYWYRQILGQKVEFLVSFYNNEISEKSEIFDDQFSVERPDGSNFTLKIRSTKLEDSAMYFCASRAGTGGGEQYFGPGTRLTVT.